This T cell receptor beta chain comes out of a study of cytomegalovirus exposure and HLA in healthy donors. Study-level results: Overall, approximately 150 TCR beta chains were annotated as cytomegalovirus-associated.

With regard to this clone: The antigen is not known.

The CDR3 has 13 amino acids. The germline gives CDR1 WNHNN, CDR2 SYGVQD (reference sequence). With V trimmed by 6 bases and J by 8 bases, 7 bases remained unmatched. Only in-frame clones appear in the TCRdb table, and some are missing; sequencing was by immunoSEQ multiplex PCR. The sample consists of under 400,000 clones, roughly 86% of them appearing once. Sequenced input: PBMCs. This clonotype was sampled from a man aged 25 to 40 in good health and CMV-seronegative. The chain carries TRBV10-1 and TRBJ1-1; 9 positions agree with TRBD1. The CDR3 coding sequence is TGCGCCAGCAGGGGACAGGGATTTTCGGAAGCTTTCTTT. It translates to CASRGQGFSEAFF.